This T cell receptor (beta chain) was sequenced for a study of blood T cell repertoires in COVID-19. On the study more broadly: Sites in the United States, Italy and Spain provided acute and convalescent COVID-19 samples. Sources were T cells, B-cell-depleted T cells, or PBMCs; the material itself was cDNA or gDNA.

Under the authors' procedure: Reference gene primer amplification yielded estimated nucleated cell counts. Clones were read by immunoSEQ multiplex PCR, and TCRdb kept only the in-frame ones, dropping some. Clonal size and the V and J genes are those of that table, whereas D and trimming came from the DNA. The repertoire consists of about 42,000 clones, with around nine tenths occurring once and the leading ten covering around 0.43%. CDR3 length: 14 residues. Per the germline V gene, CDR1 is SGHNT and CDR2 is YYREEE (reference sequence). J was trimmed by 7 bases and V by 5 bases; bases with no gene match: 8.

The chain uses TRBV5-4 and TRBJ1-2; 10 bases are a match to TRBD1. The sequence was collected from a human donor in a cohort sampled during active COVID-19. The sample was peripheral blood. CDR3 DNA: TGTGCCAGCAGGTTGACAGGGGGCTACTCTGGCTACACCTTC. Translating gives CASRLTGGYSGYTF.